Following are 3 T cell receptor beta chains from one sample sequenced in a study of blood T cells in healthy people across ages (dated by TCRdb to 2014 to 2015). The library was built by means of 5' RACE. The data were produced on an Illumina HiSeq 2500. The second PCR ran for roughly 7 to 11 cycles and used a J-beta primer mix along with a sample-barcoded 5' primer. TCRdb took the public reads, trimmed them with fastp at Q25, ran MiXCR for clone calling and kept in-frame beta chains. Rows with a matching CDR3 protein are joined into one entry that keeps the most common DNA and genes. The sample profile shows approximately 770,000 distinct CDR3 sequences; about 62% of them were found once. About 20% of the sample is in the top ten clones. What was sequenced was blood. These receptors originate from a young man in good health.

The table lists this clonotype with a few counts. The CDR3 protein is CASSQDREGEGEKLFF. DNA of the CDR3: TGTGCCAGCAGCCAAGATAGAGAGGGCGAAGGGGAAAAACTGTTTTTT. The rearrangement joins TRBV4-2 to TRBJ1-4; D remains unclear. Germline V lookup: CDR1 LGHNA, CDR2 YNFKEQ. The CDR3 totals 16 residues. Trimming left V 0 bases short and J 8 bases short, with 16 bases between.

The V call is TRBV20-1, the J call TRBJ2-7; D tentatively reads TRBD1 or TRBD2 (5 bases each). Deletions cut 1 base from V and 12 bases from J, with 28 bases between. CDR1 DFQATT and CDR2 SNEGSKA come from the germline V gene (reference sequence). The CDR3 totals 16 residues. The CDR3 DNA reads TGCAGTGCTAGAGGAGACAGTAAGAGGTCTCATTGGAGGTGGTACTTC. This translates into CSARGDSKRSHWRWYF.

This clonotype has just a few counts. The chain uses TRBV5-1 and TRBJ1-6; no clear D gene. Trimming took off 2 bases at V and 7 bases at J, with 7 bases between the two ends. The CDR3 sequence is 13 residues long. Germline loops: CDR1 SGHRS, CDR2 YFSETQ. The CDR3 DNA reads TGCGCCAGCAGCTTCGCAGACAATTCACCCCTCCACTTT. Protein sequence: CASSFADNSPLHF.